Sequencing of this T cell receptor (beta chain) was carried out in a study of beta chain features in type 1 diabetes (dated by TCRdb to 2017 to 2018). About the full investigation: No differences in mean age, gender distribution, total cell number or subset yield were found between patients and healthy donors. The study compared TCRB repertoires of sorted circulating CD4+ T cell subsets between recently diagnosed type 1 diabetes patients and matched healthy donors. A total of around 110,000,000 sorted cells were examined across all samples, and RNA yield correlated strongly with the number of cells per subset. Regulatory and stem cell-like memory subsets were obtained from only 8 patients and roughly eight healthy donors, while naive and central memory subsets were obtained from all 30 or so donors.

All of the isolated RNA was reverse transcribed with the High Capacity cDNA Reverse Transcription Kit, so expressed TCRB transcripts were sequenced. Naive, central memory and regulatory T cell samples underwent deep immunoSEQ sequencing, averaging approximately 3.5 million total reads per sample. After sorted cells were lysed in RLT buffer, RNA was extracted with DNase-treated RNeasy Micro or Mini kits, with the choice depending on cell number. To prevent cross-contamination, each cell subset was processed individually, whereas patient and healthy donor samples were processed jointly. The immunoSEQ multiplex PCR was used to amplify TCRB sequences from cDNA, yielding 87-bp fragments that span the CDR3 region. The amplicons were sequenced using the Illumina HiSeq platform. The authors processed their data as follows. PCR bias was computationally corrected using synthetic template baselines, reads within Hamming distance 2 were collapsed, and singletons that could not be merged were discarded. Reads were aligned against IMGT so that V, D and J genes, CDR3 length and insertions or deletions at six rearrangement sites could be assigned. Within each subset, clonotype counts were normalized to sorted cell number, after which true diversity and Gini coefficients were computed with the tcR R package. The overlap coefficient, calculated on TCRB nucleotide sequences, was used to measure repertoire sharing. Out-of-frame TCRB sequences from naive cells were analyzed as a proxy for the pre-selection repertoire. Sourced from immuneACCESS, this table was stored by TCRdb with only in-frame sequences that have V and J called. A share of the clones is absent; for the studies checked, an unresolved V gene accounts for under half, and the remainder has no known explanation. The V and J calls and clone size are taken from that table; D and trimming were inferred from the DNA. This sample has 250,000 to 300,000 clones in its table, and roughly 24% of those were observed once. The ten biggest clones cover around 0.013% of the sample.

Inclusive of the bounding cysteine and phenylalanine, the CDR3 is 12 residues long. Only CDR3 DNA remains: 36 bases, in frame from the first base. The germline V gene gives CDR1 as SGHNT and CDR2 as YENEEA. Relative to germline, V is 5 bases shorter and J is 6 bases shorter, with 11 bases between their ends. From each donor, a single peripheral blood sample of 100 to 150 mL on average was drawn into heparinised tubes. A BD FACSAria II was used to sort naive, central memory, regulatory and stem cell-like memory CD4+ T cells with a panel that included CD45RO, CCR7, CD25, CD127, CD95 and CD27. All sorted populations exceeded 95% purity. PBMCs were isolated immediately by Lymphoprep density gradient centrifugation and stained directly without culture. So that batch effects would be minimized, each experiment stained and sorted samples in pairs, pairing one healthy donor with one patient. Overall results and qualifications from the work: In all four CD4+ subsets, TCRB CDR3 length was moderately but significantly shorter in type 1 diabetes patients. Patients with type 1 diabetes made fewer insertions and deleted more nucleotides at VDJ recombination sites, implying thymic rearrangement abnormalities. Naive, central memory and regulatory TCRB repertoires appeared more similar among patients than among healthy donors. Shorter templates might have been favored by PCR, but patient and control samples were amplified and corrected together, so both groups would have been affected equally by any skew. HLA sub-analyses involved small numbers of individuals, so any influence of HLA type on TCRB rearrangement remained unresolved. Sequencing cDNA rather than genomic DNA could over-represent highly expressing activated cells, although activation and CD3 levels did not differ between groups.

As to this clone: Its recognized antigen is unknown. No base quality values were provided; no much bigger clone lies one nucleotide off.

The chain employs TRBV11-3 and TRBJ2-7; the D region possibly corresponds to TRBD2 (5 bases align). Material: naive CD4+ T cells from blood. The intended sense of this specimen's cell subset or site label: true naive CD4+ T cells. The TCR originated in a woman aged 25 to 39 with type 1 diabetes. DNA sequence: TGTGCCAGCAGCCCAACCGGAGGCGAGCAGTACTTC. This translates into CASSPTGGEQYF.